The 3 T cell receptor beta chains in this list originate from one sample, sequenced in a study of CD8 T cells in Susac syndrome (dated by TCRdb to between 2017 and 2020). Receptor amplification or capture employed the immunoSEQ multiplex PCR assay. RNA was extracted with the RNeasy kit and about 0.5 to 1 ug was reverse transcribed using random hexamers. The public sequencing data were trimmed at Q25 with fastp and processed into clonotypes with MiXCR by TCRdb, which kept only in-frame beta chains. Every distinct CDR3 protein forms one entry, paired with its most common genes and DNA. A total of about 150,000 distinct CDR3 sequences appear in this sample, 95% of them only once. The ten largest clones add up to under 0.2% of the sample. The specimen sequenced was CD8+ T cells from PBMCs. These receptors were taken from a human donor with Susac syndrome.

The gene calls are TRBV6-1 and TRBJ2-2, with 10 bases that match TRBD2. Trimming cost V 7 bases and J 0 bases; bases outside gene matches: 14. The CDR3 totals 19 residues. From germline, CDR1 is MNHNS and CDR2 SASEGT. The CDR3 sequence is CASIQKGLAETPNTGELFF. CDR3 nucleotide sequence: TGTGCCAGCATCCAAAAAGGACTAGCGGAGACCCCGAACACCGGGGAGCTGTTTTTT.

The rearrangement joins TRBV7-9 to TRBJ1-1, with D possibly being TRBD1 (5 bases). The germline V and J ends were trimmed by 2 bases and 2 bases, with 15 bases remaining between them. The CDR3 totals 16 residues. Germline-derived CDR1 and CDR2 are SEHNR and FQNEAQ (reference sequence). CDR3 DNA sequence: TGTGCCAGCAGCTTACTGGGGGTCAGCTTAAACACTGAAGCTTTCTTT. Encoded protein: CASSLLGVSLNTEAFF.

CDR3 protein: CASIMRGEETQYF. The DNA for the CDR3 is TGTGCCAGCATCATGAGGGGGGAAGAGACCCAGTACTTC. The rearrangement links TRBV6-6 to TRBJ2-5; D possibly matches TRBD1 or TRBD2 (6 bases each). V lost 7 bases and J 3 bases, leaving 12 bases between the germline ends. The CDR3 extends over 13 amino acids. Looked up from germline, CDR1 is MNHNY and CDR2 is SVGAGI (reference sequence).